This entry features one T cell receptor beta chain sequence. Antigen specificity is unknown. These data are taken from a study of beta chain features in type 1 diabetes. Overall study findings and caveats: Moderate but significant shortening of TCRB CDR3s was recorded in all four CD4+ subsets from Type 1 diabetes patients.

Expressed TCRB transcripts were sequenced because the entire RNA isolate underwent reverse transcription. Generated by immunoSEQ multiplex PCR, the TCRdb table keeps only in-frame clones and is missing some. The sample comprises nearly 700,000 clones, 13% of which are singletons, and 0.022% rests with the top ten. The receptor was derived from a man aged 18 to 35 with type 1 diabetes. Sequencing used naive CD4+ T cells from blood.

The CDR3 sequence is CASSLTGDYSNQPQHF. DNA of the CDR3: TGCGCCAGCAGCTTAACAGGAGATTATAGCAATCAGCCCCAGCATTTT. The rearrangement uses TRBV5-1 and TRBJ1-5; a weak D match, TRBD1 (5 bases). Germline V gene data show CDR1 as SGHRS and CDR2 as YFSETQ. The CDR3 sequence is 16 residues long. Trimming shortened V by 2 bases and J by 0 bases, and 12 bases separated the two germline ends.